This T cell receptor (beta chain) emerged from a study of response to subunit inactivated influenza vaccine. TCRdb re-called the RT-PCR reads through MiXCR, storing one row per CDR3 protein. The table has approximately 500,000 distinct CDR3 sequences, around 25% seen once. Deletions cut 3 bases from V and 0 bases from J, with 11 bases between. This CDR3 is built from 15 residues. From germline, CDR1 is SGHNT and CDR2 YYREEE (reference sequence). This sample was also put to use in a study of T cells expressing NK-cell markers. This second report adds: Template switching by 5'RACE with UMIs generated the TCR beta cDNA. Sorted CD3+CD56+NKG2C+, CD3+CD56+NKG2C- and CD3+CD56-NKG2C+ T cells provided the TCR beta repertoires. In the group of eight sequenced donors, seven were HCMV-seropositive and one was seronegative.

This specimen consisted of CD4+ T cells sorted from PBMCs, obtained 11 to 12 days after vaccination. This sequence originates from a man in his fifties or sixties who received an inactivated influenza vaccine. The chain uses TRBV5-4 and TRBJ2-3; TRBD2 might be the D (5 bases). Here the CDR3 reads CASSSRAASTDTQYF. CDR3 in DNA: TGTGCCAGCAGCTCAAGAGCGGCAAGCACAGATACGCAGTATTTT.